This TCR beta chain appears in the sequencing data of a study of follicular helper T cells after annual influenza vaccination. Study outcomes and limitations: Yearly vaccinations repeatedly recalled conserved clonotypes in ICOS+CD38+ cTfh. Productive TCRB sequences came from only about 10-23% of cells.

The protocol was immunoSEQ multiplex PCR, while the TCRdb copy is restricted to in-frame clones and leaves out a portion. Found here are some 9,000 clones, roughly 90% of them singletons; the top ten hold over 0.4%. As for time point: 2015-2016 season, pre-vaccination. Donors with HIV/AIDS, active malignancy, immunomodulators or active illness were excluded. Points on this clone: Its target is not known.

The CDR3 covers 13 residues. Germline V gene sequence: CDR1 SQVTM, CDR2 ANQGSEA. The V end lost 5 bases, the J end lost 0 bases, and 10 bases lay between the germline ends. The sequences come from CXCR5+ CD38- circulating T follicular helper cells from blood, collected on the day of influenza vaccination. Documented subset: circulating Tfh, non-naive CD4+CXCR5+PD-1+ (ICOS+CD38+ or ICOS-CD38-). The chain links TRBV29-1 to TRBJ1-1; D remains ambiguous. The clonotype was recovered from an adult who received the influenza vaccine. CDR3: CSVTRYMNTEAFF. The DNA of the CDR3 is TGCAGCGTTACTCGATACATGAACACTGAAGCTTTCTTT.